Below are 30 T cell receptor beta chains sequenced from a single sample in a study of blood T cell repertoires in COVID-19. Produced via immunoSEQ multiplex PCR; TCRdb's table is partial and in-frame only. The sample gives approximately 300,000 clones, 70% to 90% of which show up once; more than 9% is in the top ten. Material: PBMCs or T cells enriched from blood (not recorded which). These receptors were obtained from a woman aged 18-29 years who had recovered from COVID-19.

The DNA of the CDR3 is TGTGCCAGCATGCGCCTTAATCAGCCCCAGCATTTT. Its translation is CASMRLNQPQHF. This sequence joins TRBV28 and TRBJ1-5; no reliable D call. Trimming removed 7 bases from V and 4 bases from J, with 8 bases in between. CDR3 length: 12 amino acids. Germline assignment: CDR1 MDHEN and CDR2 SYDVKM.

This clone was counted between two and nine times. Other DNA sequences in the sample encode the same CDR3. The CDR3: CASSADRGWETQYF. The CDR3 nucleotides are TGTGCCAGCAGTGCCGACAGGGGGTGGGAGACCCAGTACTTC. The chain combines TRBV27 with TRBJ2-5; TRBD1 matches 9 bases. The CDR3 spans 14 residues. The J segment lost 5 bases and the V segment lost 5 bases, leaving 6 bases of the junction unmatched. The germline gives CDR1 MNHEY, CDR2 SMNVEV (reference sequence).

The V call is TRBV28, the J call TRBJ1-1; TRBD1 matches 8 bases. Per germline, CDR1 MDHEN and CDR2 SYDVKM. Trimming at V came to 6 bases and at J to 8 bases, leaving 11 bases not matched to a gene. CDR3 length: 14 amino acids. The CDR3 sequence is CASSPGDDRGEAFF. The CDR3 DNA follows: TGTGCCAGCAGCCCCGGGGATGACAGGGGCGAAGCTTTCTTT.

This chain connects TRBV10-3 to TRBJ2-3; TRBD2 agrees at 9 bases. Germline V gene data show CDR1 as ENHRY and CDR2 as SYGVKD. V shed 3 bases, J shed 5 bases, and the junction held 12 bases outside the gene matches. The CDR3 is made up of 17 amino acids. CDR3 sequence (DNA): TGTGCCATCAGTGACCAGATGGGACTAGCTGATAAAGATACGCAGTATTTT. It translates to CAISDQMGLADKDTQYF.

This chain joins TRBV7-9 and TRBJ2-2; maybe TRBD2 (5 bases). The CDR3 covers 15 residues. Germline CDR1 reads SEHNR; CDR2 reads FQNEAQ (reference sequence). V was clipped by 1 base and J by 5 bases, with 11 bases between them. The CDR3 DNA reads TGTGCCAGCAGCTTAGGCCGAACGGGGACCGGGGAGCTGTTTTTT. Amino acid sequence: CASSLGRTGTGELFF.

Points on this clone: A read error may produce the germline difference seen at one junction end. The chain recombines TRBV6-5 with TRBJ2-4, with 9 bases that match TRBD2. Looked up from germline, CDR1 is MNHEY and CDR2 is SVGAGI. The CDR3 is 13 amino acids. CDR3 nucleotide sequence: TGTGCCAGCAGTCCGAGGCTAGCGGGGCCCCTGCCTTTC. As protein: CASSPRLAGPLPF.

The chain is built from TRBV30 and TRBJ2-5, with TRBD1 identical over 8 bases. The CDR3 has 14 amino acids. Germline assignment: CDR1 GTSNPN and CDR2 SVGIG (reference sequence). The trim removed 5 bases at V and 5 bases at J, leaving 10 bases unmatched. CDR3 in amino acids: CAWDRGVLGETQYF. In nucleotides, the CDR3 is TGTGCCTGGGACAGGGGAGTCCTTGGGGAGACCCAGTACTTC. The variable domain in full, with the rest retrieved from reference TRBV30 and TRBJ2-5, is SQTIHQWPATLVQPVGSPLSLECTVEGTSNPNLYWYRQAAGRGLQLLFYSVGIGQISSEVPQNLSASRPQDRQFILSSKKLLLSDSGFYLCAWDRGVLGETQYFGPGTRLLVL.

As DNA, the CDR3 is TGTGCCAGTAGTATAGGGAGGGTGTATGAGCAGTTCTTC. Translated, it gives CASSIGRVYEQFF. The chain combines TRBV19 with TRBJ2-1, with a weak D call TRBD2 (6 bases). Deletions cut 1 base from V and 8 bases from J, with 9 bases between. The CDR3 loop spans 13 amino acids. In germline, CDR1 is LNHDA, CDR2 SQIVND (reference sequence).

The J gene is TRBJ2-7, the V gene TRBV3-1 (or the pseudogene TRBV3-2); 7 bases map to TRBD2. V was clipped by 2 bases and J by 6 bases; unmatched bases: 13. CDR1 and CDR2 from the germline V gene are LGHDT and YNNKEL (reference sequence). The CDR3 covers 16 residues. The CDR3 bases are TGTGCCAGCAGCCAAAACGGTCTGGGATCGGGAGGCGAGCAGTACTTC. Its translation: CASSQNGLGSGGEQYF.

About this clone: Relative to the germline gene, one junction end is altered; a read error may explain this. The CDR3 DNA reads TGTGCCAGCAGTGAAGTACAGAACTCTCGAAACACCATATATTTT. Amino acids: CASSEVQNSRNTIYF. V usage is TRBV6-1 and J usage is TRBJ1-3; D is uncertain. Germline lookup yields CDR1 MNHNS and CDR2 SASEGT. This CDR3 spans 15 amino acids.

The count of this clone is one. The J gene is TRBJ2-1, the V gene TRBV5-5; 7 bases match TRBD2. J lost 5 bases, V lost 0 bases, and 11 bases had no gene match. The CDR3 has 17 amino acids. CDR1 SGHKS and CDR2 YYEKEE come from the germline V gene (reference sequence). The CDR3 DNA reads TGTGCCAGCAGCTTGGAAGTCGGCCTAGCGGTGGACAATGAGCAGTTCTTC. Its translation: CASSLEVGLAVDNEQFF.

This clone came up a few times. The CDR3 protein is CASSSKRETQYF. The DNA for the CDR3 is TGTGCCAGCAGCTCAAAGAGGGAGACCCAGTACTTC. The rearrangement uses TRBV25-1 and TRBJ2-5; unclear D gene. In germline, CDR1 is MGHDK, CDR2 SYGVNS. V shed 6 bases and J shed 5 bases, with 10 bases lying between them. The CDR3 covers 12 residues.

The gene calls are TRBV9 and TRBJ1-2; 9 bases fit TRBD1. CDR1 SGDLS and CDR2 YYNGEE come from the germline V gene. The V and J ends lost 3 bases and 2 bases, in that order; junction bases with no gene match: 11. This CDR3 contains 17 residues. This CDR3 is CASSGGGTGSPNYGYTF. The DNA for the CDR3 is TGTGCCAGCAGCGGCGGAGGGACAGGGTCTCCGAACTATGGCTACACCTTC.

Many counts were recorded for this clone. The chain combines TRBV5-1 with TRBJ1-1; D perhaps matches TRBD1 (5 bases). V shed 4 bases and J shed 4 bases, with 29 bases lying between them. This CDR3 has 19 residues. Per the germline V gene, CDR1 is SGHRS and CDR2 is YFSETQ. The CDR3 loop is CASSPGPTPGVLRSTEAFF. CDR3 in DNA: TGCGCCAGCAGCCCCGGCCCAACGCCGGGGGTCCTTCGAAGCACTGAAGCTTTCTTT.

The genes are TRBV28 and TRBJ1-6; no firm D call. This CDR3 has 16 amino acids. CDR1 MDHEN and CDR2 SYDVKM come from the germline V gene. V was cut by 1 base and J by 3 bases, with 10 bases left in between. CDR3 protein: CASSLFSGSYNSPLHF. The CDR3, as DNA: TGTGCCAGCAGTTTATTTAGCGGGAGCTATAATTCACCCCTCCACTTT.

The V call is TRBV7-8, the J call TRBJ2-7; D is perhaps TRBD2 (5 bases). Germline loops: CDR1 SGHVS, CDR2 FQNEAQ. The CDR3 length is 16 residues. Trimming shortened V by 0 bases and J by 3 bases, and 15 bases separated the two germline ends. The CDR3 nucleotides read TGTGCCAGCAGCTTAGCGTCCGGGGAGTGGGGCTACGAGCAGTACTTC. Its translation: CASSLASGEWGYEQYF.

The chain combines TRBV7-9 with TRBJ1-2; 10 nucleotides match TRBD1. Trimming removed 11 bases from V and 4 bases from J; junction bases left unmatched: 4. The CDR3 is made up of 12 amino acids. Germline V gene sequence: CDR1 SEHNR, CDR2 FQNEAQ (reference sequence). The CDR3 is CAVGTGAYGYTF. The CDR3 nucleotides read TGTGCCGTGGGGACAGGGGCCTATGGCTACACCTTC.

V usage is TRBV29-1 and J usage is TRBJ2-1, with 7 nucleotides matching TRBD2. After removal of 3 bases from V and 0 bases from J, the junction contained 2 bases not matched to a gene. CDR3 length: 14 residues. CDR1 SQVTM and CDR2 ANQGSEA come from the germline V gene. Written as DNA, the CDR3 is TGCAGCGTTGAGGGGGAGGGCTCCTACAATGAGCAGTTCTTC. Translated, it gives CSVEGEGSYNEQFF.

V usage is TRBV6-5 and J usage is TRBJ2-7, with D possibly TRBD1 on 7 matching bases. Germline V gene lookup returns CDR1 MNHEY and CDR2 SVGAGI. The CDR3 consists of 14 residues. The V gene lost 7 bases and the J gene lost 1 base, with 14 bases spanning the gap. CDR3 amino acids: CASNQGGSSYEQYF. The CDR3 nucleotides read TGTGCCAGCAACCAGGGGGGTTCTTCCTACGAGCAGTACTTC.

This sequence joins TRBV28 and TRBJ2-5; unclear D gene. CDR1 MDHEN and CDR2 SYDVKM come from the germline V gene. V was cut by 2 bases and J by 1 base, with 8 bases left in between. The CDR3 covers 14 residues. CDR3 region: CASSLSDFQETQYF. In nucleotides, the CDR3 is TGTGCCAGCAGTTTAAGCGACTTCCAAGAGACCCAGTACTTC. The full variable domain, with the rest looked up from reference TRBV28 and TRBJ2-5, is DVKVTQSSRYLVKRTGEKVFLECVQDMDHENMFWYRQDPGLGLRLIYFSYDVKMKEKGDIPEGYSVSREKKERFSLILESASTNQTSMYLCASSLSDFQETQYFGPGTRLLVL.

J is TRBJ1-5 and V is TRBV3-1 (or the pseudogene TRBV3-2); D is perhaps TRBD1 (6 bases). V was cut by 4 bases and J by 6 bases, with 13 bases left in between. Germline loops: CDR1 LGHDT, CDR2 YNNKEL (reference sequence). The CDR3 extends over 14 amino acids. In DNA, the CDR3 is TGTGCCAGCAGCCGGAGCGGGACAACTCAGCCCCAGCATTTT. Amino acid sequence: CASSRSGTTQPQHF.

This chain joins TRBV6-5 and TRBJ1-3; D is unclear. CDR3 length equals 14 residues. In germline, CDR1 is MNHEY, CDR2 SVGAGI. V gave up 2 bases and J gave up 1 base, with 6 bases separating them. CDR3 sequence (DNA): TGTGCCAGCAGTTACAGGGAGTCTGGAAACACCATATATTTT. Residues: CASSYRESGNTIYF.

V is TRBV2 and J is TRBJ1-1; TRBD1 is a possible D gene (5 bases). Germline CDR1 SNHLY, CDR2 FYNNEI. Deletions cut 2 bases from V and 1 base from J, with 8 bases between. This CDR3 has 14 residues. Written as DNA, the CDR3 is TGTGCCAGCAGTGAACGCCAGGGGAACACTGAAGCTTTCTTT. Translating it yields CASSERQGNTEAFF.

The J gene is TRBJ2-5, the V gene TRBV4-1; 12 bases match TRBD2. The length of the CDR3 is 19 residues. V dropped 0 bases and J dropped 0; count of bases not matched to a gene: 8. The germline CDR1 and CDR2 sequences are MGHRA and YSYEKL. The CDR3 DNA follows: TGCGCCAGCAGCCAAGAATTCACTAGCGGGAGGTCGTACCAAGAGACCCAGTACTTC. This codes for CASSQEFTSGRSYQETQYF.

The chain links TRBV30 to TRBJ1-4; maybe TRBD1 (5 bases). CDR1 is GTSNPN, CDR2 SVGIG, per germline (reference sequence). The V end lost 6 bases, the J end lost 4 bases, and 15 bases lay between the germline ends. CDR3 size: 14 residues. CDR3 DNA sequence: TGTGCCTGCACCAGACAGAGCATTAATGAAAAACTGTTTTTT. Translation: CACTRQSINEKLFF. Filled out from reference TRBV30 and TRBJ1-4, the complete variable domain reads SQTIHQWPATLVQPVGSPLSLECTVEGTSNPNLYWYRQAAGRGLQLLFYSVGIGQISSEVPQNLSASRPQDRQFILSSKKLLLSDSGFYLCACTRQSINEKLFFGSGTQLSVL.

J is TRBJ1-1 and V is TRBV27, with TRBD1 as a possible D gene (6 bases). This CDR3 spans 15 amino acids. Trimming took 6 bases from V and 3 from J, leaving 17 bases between them. The germline CDR1 and CDR2 sequences are MNHEY and SMNVEV (reference sequence). In nucleotides, the CDR3 is TGTGCCAGCAGGTCAACAGGGTTTGGCTACACTGAAGCTTTCTTT. This translates into CASRSTGFGYTEAFF.

This clone was counted many times. The chain links TRBV10-3 to TRBJ2-2, with 9 bases matching TRBD1. Germline CDR1 ENHRY, CDR2 SYGVKD. V shed 0 bases and J 5 bases; nucleotides not matched to a gene: 7. The CDR3 is 17 amino acids. This chain's CDR3 is CAISESKGTGKTGELFF. CDR3 nucleotides: TGTGCCATCAGTGAGTCGAAAGGGACAGGGAAGACCGGGGAGCTGTTTTTT.

The chain has TRBV7-5 and TRBJ1-1. TRBV7-5 is annotated as a pseudogene. The CDR3 sequence is 14 residues long. CDR3 coding DNA: TGTGTCAGAAGCCCCCCGGGGGGGGTCACTGAAGCTTTCTTT. This gives the protein CVRSPPGGVTEAFF.

The chain uses TRBV6-4 and TRBJ2-1; a weak D match, TRBD1 (5 bases). This CDR3 has 13 residues. CDR1 MRHNA and CDR2 SNTAGT come from the germline V gene. V gave up 3 bases and J gave up 6 bases, with 9 bases separating them. The CDR3 DNA sequence: TGTGCCAGCAGTGAAGTAAGGGGCAATGAGCAGTTCTTC. Its protein product is CASSEVRGNEQFF.

The chain couples TRBV14 to TRBJ2-2; 9 bases align to TRBD2. This CDR3 contains 17 residues. Germline lookup yields CDR1 SGHDN and CDR2 FVKESK. Trimming removed 0 bases from V and 3 bases from J; junction bases left unmatched: 5. The CDR3 here is CASSQDFSGRYTGELFF. In nucleotides, the CDR3 is TGTGCCAGCAGCCAAGATTTCAGCGGGAGGTACACCGGGGAGCTGTTTTTT.